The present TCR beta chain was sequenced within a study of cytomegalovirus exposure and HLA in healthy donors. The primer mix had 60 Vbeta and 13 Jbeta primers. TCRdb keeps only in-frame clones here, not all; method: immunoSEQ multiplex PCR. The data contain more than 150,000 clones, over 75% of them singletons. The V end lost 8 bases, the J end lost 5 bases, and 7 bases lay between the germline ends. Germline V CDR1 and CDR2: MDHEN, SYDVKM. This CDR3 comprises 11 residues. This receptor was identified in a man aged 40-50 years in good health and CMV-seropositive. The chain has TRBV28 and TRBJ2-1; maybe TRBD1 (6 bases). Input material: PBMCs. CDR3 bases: TGTGCCAGCGGGGGCGACAATGAGCAGTTCTTC. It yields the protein CASGGDNEQFF.